The rows below give T cell receptor beta chains drawn from one sample of a study of PD-1 blockade in classical Hodgkin lymphoma. Libraries were prepared by immunoSEQ multiplex PCR; TCRdb keeps only in-frame clonotypes and omits some of them. The sample records approximately 2,700 clones, around 75% being singletons. Sequencing used CD8+ T cells from blood, obtained before the fourth cycle of nivolumab. Receptors originate from a human donor with classical Hodgkin lymphoma. CDR3s include the opening cysteine and the closing phenylalanine or tryptophan. A D gene is named only where the DNA matches it firmly. Clone size is given for some rows only: seen once, a few or many times, or a class if the clone is expanded.

>NA|TRBJ2-7|NA|TRBV7-2
CASSLLLTGSEQYF
TGTGCCAGCAGCTTACTTTTGACAGGTTCCGAGCAGTACTTC
>NA|TRBJ2-5|TRBD2|TRBV7-8
CASSPGRGGDETQYF
TGTGCCAGCAGCCCAGGACGGGGGGGGGACGAGACCCAGTACTTC
>NA|TRBJ2-7|NA|TRBV6-5
CASSRGLTYEQYF
TGTGCCAGCAGTCGCGGACTGACCTACGAGCAGTACTTC
>NA|TRBJ2-7|NA|TRBV27
CASSLAGPNSYEQYF
TGTGCCAGCAGTTTAGCCGGCCCTAACTCCTACGAGCAGTACTTC
>NA|TRBJ2-7|TRBD1|TRBV5-4
CASSFPGQGSYEQYF
TGTGCCAGCAGCTTCCCGGGACAGGGCTCCTACGAGCAGTACTTC
>NA|TRBJ1-1|NA|TRBV19
CASSIDLSAEAFF
TGTGCCAGTAGTATAGATCTATCGGCTGAAGCTTTCTTT
>once|TRBJ2-7|TRBD2|TRBV5-5
CASSLARGSYEQYF
TGTGCCAGCAGCTTGGCTCGCGGGAGCTACGAGCAGTACTTC
>NA|TRBJ2-3|NA|TRBV5-6
CASSWGHNLGDTQYF
TGTGCCAGCAGCTGGGGACACAACCTAGGGGATACGCAGTATTTT
>NA|TRBJ2-7|NA|TRBV6-5
CASSLGMGLISYEQYF
TGTGCCAGCAGTTTGGGTATGGGACTTATCTCCTACGAGCAGTACTTC
>NA|TRBJ2-3|TRBD2|TRBV9
CASSTSGRGADTQYF
TGTGCCAGCAGCACTAGCGGGAGGGGGGCAGATACGCAGTATTTT
>NA|TRBJ1-2|TRBD1|TRBV29-1
CSVETISTGGVGYTF
TGCAGCGTTGAAACGATAAGTACAGGGGGCGTTGGCTACACCTTC
>NA|TRBJ2-1|TRBD2|TRBV9
CASSVLGLAAPYNEQFF
TGTGCCAGCAGCGTGCTGGGACTAGCAGCTCCCTACAATGAGCAGTTCTTC
>NA|TRBJ2-2|NA|TRBV27
CASSLYGMNTGELFF
TGTGCCAGCAGTTTATACGGCATGAACACCGGGGAGCTGTTTTTT
>NA|TRBJ1-5|NA|TRBV27
CASSLLGEPQHF
TGTGCCAGCAGTTTATTGGGGGAGCCCCAGCATTTT
>few|TRBJ2-3|NA|TRBV7-6
CASSSTRSGTDTQYF
TGTGCCAGCAGCTCAACCCGGAGCGGGACAGATACGCAGTATTTT
>NA|TRBJ2-7|NA|TRBV7-9
CASSLEAYEQYF
TGTGCCAGCAGCTTAGAAGCCTACGAGCAGTACTTC
>once|TRBJ2-1|TRBD2|TRBV7-9
CASSDYHGLAGGAEQFF
TGTGCCAGCAGCGATTATCATGGACTAGCGGGAGGGGCTGAGCAGTTCTTC
>NA|TRBJ1-1|NA|TRBV13
CASSTSQNTEAFF
TGTGCCAGCAGCACATCACAGAACACTGAAGCTTTCTTT
>NA|TRBJ1-2|NA|TRBV10-3
CAGKHRQASGYGYTF
TGTGCCGGAAAGCATAGGCAGGCAAGCGGCTATGGCTACACCTTC
>NA|TRBJ2-7|NA|TRBV9
CASSSRLAPYEQYF
TGTGCCAGCAGCTCCCGACTGGCCCCCTACGAGCAGTACTTC
>NA|TRBJ2-3|NA|TRBV7-6
CASSADTDTQYF
TGTGCCAGCAGCGCAGACACAGATACGCAGTATTTT
>few|TRBJ1-5|TRBD1|TRBV2
CASRGQGDGNQPQHF
TGTGCCAGCAGGGGACAGGGGGACGGTAATCAGCCCCAGCATTTT
>NA|TRBJ2-1|TRBD2|TRBV2
CASSVGRLAGGGQANEQFF
TGTGCCAGCAGTGTCGGGCGACTAGCGGGAGGGGGGCAGGCCAATGAGCAGTTCTTC
>NA|TRBJ2-2|TRBD2|TRBV6-1
CASSTSSGSAGELFF
TGTGCCAGCAGTACATCTAGCGGGAGCGCCGGGGAGCTGTTTTTT
>NA|TRBJ2-7|NA|TRBV6-1
CASSESTGPFYEQYF
TGTGCCAGCAGTGAGTCGACAGGACCGTTCTACGAGCAGTACTTC
>medium-sized|TRBJ2-5|TRBD2|TRBV4-1
CASSQELAGGLETQYF
TGCGCCAGCAGCCAAGAATTAGCGGGAGGGCTAGAGACCCAGTACTTC
>NA|TRBJ2-1|TRBD2|TRBV11-1
CASSLSWTSGYNEQFF
TGTGCCAGCAGCTTATCCTGGACTAGCGGATACAATGAGCAGTTCTTC
>NA|TRBJ2-5|NA|TRBV4-1
CASSPPLGRRTQYF
TGCGCCAGCAGCCCCCCTCTCGGGCGGCGGACCCAGTACTTC
>NA|TRBJ2-2|NA|TRBV27
CASSLALSNRELFF
TGTGCCAGCAGCCTCGCCCTATCTAACCGGGAGCTGTTTTTT
>NA|TRBJ1-2|NA|TRBV5-4
CASSPWTGYGYTF
TGTGCCAGCAGCCCCTGGACCGGCTATGGCTACACCTTC
>NA|TRBJ1-2|NA|TRBV29-1
CSVKTGSNYGYTF
TGCAGCGTGAAGACAGGATCTAACTATGGCTACACCTTC
>NA|TRBJ1-1|TRBD1|TRBV27
CASSQDRVVAFF
TGTGCCAGCAGTCAAGACAGGGTCGTAGCTTTCTTT
>once|TRBJ1-5|NA|TRBV7-8
CASSLDRRKVGQGNQPQHF
TGTGCCAGCAGCTTAGACCGCAGAAAAGTGGGGCAGGGCAATCAGCCCCAGCATTTT
>few|TRBJ2-5|TRBD2|TRBV4-1
CASSQSSGGGETQYF
TGCGCCAGCAGCCAAAGTTCCGGGGGAGGGGAGACCCAGTACTTC
>NA|TRBJ2-7|NA|TRBV11-2
CASSLFTPPGQRPHEQYF
TGTGCCAGCAGCTTATTTACCCCTCCTGGGCAAAGGCCTCACGAGCAGTACTTC
>NA|TRBJ2-1|NA|TRBV5-6
CASSPGVYNEQFF
TGTGCCAGCAGTCCCGGTGTGTACAATGAGCAGTTCTTC
>NA|TRBJ2-1|TRBD1|TRBV18
CASSTGGQGVYNEQFF
TGTGCCAGCTCCACAGGGGGACAGGGTGTCTACAATGAGCAGTTCTTC
>few|TRBJ1-4|TRBD1|TRBV6-1
CASSEAGQTLQKLFF
TGTGCCAGCAGTGAAGCGGGACAGACTCTTCAAAAACTGTTTTTT
>NA|TRBJ2-5|TRBD2|TRBV15
CATSPLGGYQETQYF
TGTGCCACCAGCCCCTTGGGGGGGTACCAAGAGACCCAGTACTTC
>NA|TRBJ1-4|NA|TRBV27
CASSFRITNEKLFF
TGTGCCAGCAGTTTCAGGATAACTAATGAAAAACTGTTTTTT
>NA|TRBJ2-1|TRBD2|TRBV6-5
CASSYAGTSGYNEQFF
TGTGCCAGCAGTTACGCCGGGACTAGCGGATACAATGAGCAGTTCTTC
>NA|TRBJ2-1|TRBD1|TRBV7-2
CASSLARTGYNEQFF
TGTGCCAGCAGCTTAGCTCGGACAGGGTACAATGAGCAGTTCTTC
>NA|TRBJ1-1|TRBD1|TRBV9
CASSPQGAGEAFF
TGTGCCAGCAGCCCCCAGGGGGCGGGTGAAGCTTTCTTT
>NA|TRBJ1-2|NA|TRBV29-1
CSVVGIDYGYTF
TGCAGCGTTGTAGGGATCGACTATGGCTACACCTTC
>few|TRBJ2-3|TRBD2|TRBV4-2
CASSQVQREIITDTQYF
TGTGCCAGCAGCCAAGTACAGCGGGAGATTATAACAGATACGCAGTATTTT
>once|TRBJ2-1|NA|TRBV2
CASSEWGVPFNEQFF
TGTGCCAGCAGTGAATGGGGCGTCCCATTCAATGAGCAGTTCTTC
>NA|TRBJ2-1|NA|TRBV7-7
CASSSAGWSEQFF
TGTGCCAGCAGCTCAGCAGGGTGGAGTGAGCAGTTCTTC
>NA|TRBJ1-5|NA|TRBV2
CASRRGGNQPQHF
TGTGCCAGCAGAAGAGGGGGCAATCAGCCCCAGCATTTT